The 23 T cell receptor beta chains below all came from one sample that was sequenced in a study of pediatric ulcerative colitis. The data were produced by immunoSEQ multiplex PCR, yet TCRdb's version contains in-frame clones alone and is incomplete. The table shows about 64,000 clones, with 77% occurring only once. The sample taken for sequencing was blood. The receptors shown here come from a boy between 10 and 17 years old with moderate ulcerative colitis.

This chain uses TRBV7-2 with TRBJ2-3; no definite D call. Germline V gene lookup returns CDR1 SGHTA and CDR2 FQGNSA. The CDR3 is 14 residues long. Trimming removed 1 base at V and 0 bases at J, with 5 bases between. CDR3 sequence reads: CASSLVLSTDTQYF. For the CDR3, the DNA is TGTGCCAGCAGCTTAGTTCTTAGCACAGATACGCAGTATTTT.

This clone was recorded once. The CDR3 loop reads CASSHRGGSQETQYF. The CDR3 DNA reads as TGTGCCAGCTCACACCGAGGGGGTTCCCAAGAGACCCAGTACTTC. This rearrangement joins TRBV18 to TRBJ2-5; a possible D gene is TRBD1 (6 bases). V lost 4 bases and J lost 1, with 13 bases in between. CDR3 length: 15 residues. Germline CDR1 KGHSH, CDR2 LQKENI. The complete variable domain, with remaining parts taken from reference TRBV18 and TRBJ2-5, reads NAGVMQNPRHLVRRRGQEARLRCSPMKGHSHVYWYRQLPEEGLKFMVYLQKENIIDESGMPKERFSAEFPKEGPSILRIQQVVRGDSAAYFCASSHRGGSQETQYFGPGTRLLVL.

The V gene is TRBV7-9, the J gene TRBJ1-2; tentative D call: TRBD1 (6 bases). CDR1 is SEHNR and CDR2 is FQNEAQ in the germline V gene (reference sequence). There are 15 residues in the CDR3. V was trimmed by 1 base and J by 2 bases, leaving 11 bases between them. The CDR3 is CASSLERGLNYGYTF. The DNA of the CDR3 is TGTGCCAGCAGCTTAGAACGGGGGCTAAACTATGGCTACACCTTC. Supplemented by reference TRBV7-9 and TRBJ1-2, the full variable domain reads DTGVSQNPRHKITKRGQNVTFRCDPISEHNRLYWYRQTLGQGPEFLTYFQNEAQLEKSRLLSDRFSAERPKGSFSTLEIQRTEQGDSAMYLCASSLERGLNYGYTFGSGTRLTVV.

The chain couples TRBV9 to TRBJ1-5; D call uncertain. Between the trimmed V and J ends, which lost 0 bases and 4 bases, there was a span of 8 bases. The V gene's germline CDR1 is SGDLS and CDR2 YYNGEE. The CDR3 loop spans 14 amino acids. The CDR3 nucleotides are TGTGCCAGCAGCGTAGGACCAGGAAATCAGCCCCAGCATTTT. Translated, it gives CASSVGPGNQPQHF.

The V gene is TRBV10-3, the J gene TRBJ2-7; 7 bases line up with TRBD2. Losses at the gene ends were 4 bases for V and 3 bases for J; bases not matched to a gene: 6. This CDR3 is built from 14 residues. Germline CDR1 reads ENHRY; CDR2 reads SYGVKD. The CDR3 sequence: CAISGGGGNYEQYF. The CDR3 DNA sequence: TGTGCCATCAGTGGAGGCGGGGGAAACTACGAGCAGTACTTC.

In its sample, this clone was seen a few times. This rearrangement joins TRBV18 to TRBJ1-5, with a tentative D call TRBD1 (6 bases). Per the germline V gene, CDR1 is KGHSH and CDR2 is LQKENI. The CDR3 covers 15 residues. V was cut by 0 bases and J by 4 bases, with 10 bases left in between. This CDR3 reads CASSPPSRGNQPQHF. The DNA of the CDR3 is TGTGCCAGCTCACCACCCTCCAGGGGTAATCAGCCCCAGCATTTT.

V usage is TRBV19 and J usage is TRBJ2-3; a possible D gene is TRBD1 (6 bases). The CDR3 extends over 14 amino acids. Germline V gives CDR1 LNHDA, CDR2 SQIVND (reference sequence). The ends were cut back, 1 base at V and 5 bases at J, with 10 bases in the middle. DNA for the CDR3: TGTGCCAGTAGTATAGTGGGGGCGGTAGATACGCAGTATTTT. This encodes CASSIVGAVDTQYF.

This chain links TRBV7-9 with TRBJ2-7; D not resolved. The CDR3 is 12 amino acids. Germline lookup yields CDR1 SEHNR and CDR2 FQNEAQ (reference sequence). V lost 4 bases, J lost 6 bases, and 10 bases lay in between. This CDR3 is CASSSLVSEQYF. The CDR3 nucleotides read TGTGCCAGCAGCTCTCTAGTAAGCGAGCAGTACTTC.

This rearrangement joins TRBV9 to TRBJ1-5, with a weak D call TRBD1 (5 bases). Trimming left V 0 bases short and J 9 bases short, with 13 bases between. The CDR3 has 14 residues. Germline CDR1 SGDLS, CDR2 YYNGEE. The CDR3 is CASSVDRGPGPQHF. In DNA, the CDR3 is TGTGCCAGCAGCGTAGACCGGGGCCCGGGGCCCCAGCATTTT.

The CDR3 nucleotides are TGTGCCAGCAGTGACAGGGGCTTGGGCGATGAGCAGTTCTTC. This encodes CASSDRGLGDEQFF. V and J are TRBV14 and TRBJ2-1; 8 bases are a match to TRBD1. The CDR3 covers 14 residues. Germline lookup yields CDR1 SGHDN and CDR2 FVKESK. The V segment lost 6 bases and the J segment 8 bases; nucleotides outside the gene matches: 9.

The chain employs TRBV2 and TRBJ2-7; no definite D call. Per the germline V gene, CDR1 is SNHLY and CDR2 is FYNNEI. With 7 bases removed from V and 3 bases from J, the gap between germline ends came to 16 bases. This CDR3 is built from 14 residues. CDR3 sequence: CASTSSPRFYEQYF. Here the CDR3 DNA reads TGTGCCAGCACTTCCAGTCCCAGGTTCTACGAGCAGTACTTC.

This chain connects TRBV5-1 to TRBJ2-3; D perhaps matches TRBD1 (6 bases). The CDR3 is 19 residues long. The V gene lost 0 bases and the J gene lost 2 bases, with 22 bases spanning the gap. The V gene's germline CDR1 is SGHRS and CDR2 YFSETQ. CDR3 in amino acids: CASSLVHALTGRDTDTQYF. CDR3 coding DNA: TGCGCCAGCAGCTTGGTTCACGCGTTGACAGGTCGGGACACAGATACGCAGTATTTT.

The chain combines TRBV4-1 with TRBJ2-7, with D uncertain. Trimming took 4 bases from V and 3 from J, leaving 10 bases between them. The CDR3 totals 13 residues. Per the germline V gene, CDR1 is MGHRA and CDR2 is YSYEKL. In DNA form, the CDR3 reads TGCGCCAGCAGCCCCGTGGGGATCTACGAGCAGTACTTC. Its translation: CASSPVGIYEQYF.

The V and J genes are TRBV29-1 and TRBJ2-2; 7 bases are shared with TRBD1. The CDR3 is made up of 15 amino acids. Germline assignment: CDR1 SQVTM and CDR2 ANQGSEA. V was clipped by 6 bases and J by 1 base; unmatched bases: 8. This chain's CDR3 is CSVVTGSGNTGELFF. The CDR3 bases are TGCAGCGTCGTGACAGGGAGTGGGAACACCGGGGAGCTGTTTTTT.

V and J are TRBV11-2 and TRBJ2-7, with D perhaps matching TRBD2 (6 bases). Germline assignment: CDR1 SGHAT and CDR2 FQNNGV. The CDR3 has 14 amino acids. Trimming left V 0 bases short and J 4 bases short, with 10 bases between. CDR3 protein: CASSLDTGVYEQYF. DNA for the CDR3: TGTGCCAGCAGCTTAGATACGGGAGTGTACGAGCAGTACTTC.

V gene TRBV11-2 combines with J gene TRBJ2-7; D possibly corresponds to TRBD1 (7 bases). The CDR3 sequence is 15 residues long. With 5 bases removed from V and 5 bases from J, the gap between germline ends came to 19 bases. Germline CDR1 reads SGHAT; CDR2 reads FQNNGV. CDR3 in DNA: TGTGCCAGCAGCCAAGCAGGGGGGTTGCGCCACGAGCAGTACTTC. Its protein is CASSQAGGLRHEQYF.

The CDR3 nucleotides are TGTGCCAGCAGTTCACTAGCGGGCGCCTCCTACGAGCAGTACTTC. Its protein product is CASSSLAGASYEQYF. The chain employs TRBV27 and TRBJ2-7; 9 bases fit TRBD2. There are 15 residues in the CDR3. Losses at the gene ends were 4 bases for V and 0 bases for J; bases not matched to a gene: 4. Germline V lookup: CDR1 MNHEY, CDR2 SMNVEV (reference sequence).

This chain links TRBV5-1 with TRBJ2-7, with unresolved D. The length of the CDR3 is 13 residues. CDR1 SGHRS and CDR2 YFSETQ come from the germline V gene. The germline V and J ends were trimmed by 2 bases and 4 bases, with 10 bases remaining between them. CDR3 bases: TGCGCCAGCAGCTTTCTGCCTGCGTACGAGCAGTACTTC. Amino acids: CASSFLPAYEQYF.

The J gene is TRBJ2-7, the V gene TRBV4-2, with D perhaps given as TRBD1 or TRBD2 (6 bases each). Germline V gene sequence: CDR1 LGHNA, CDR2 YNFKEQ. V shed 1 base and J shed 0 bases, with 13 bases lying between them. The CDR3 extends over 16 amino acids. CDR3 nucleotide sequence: TGTGCCAGCAGCCAAGTCGAGGGGGGCCCCTCCTACGAGCAGTACTTC. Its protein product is CASSQVEGGPSYEQYF.

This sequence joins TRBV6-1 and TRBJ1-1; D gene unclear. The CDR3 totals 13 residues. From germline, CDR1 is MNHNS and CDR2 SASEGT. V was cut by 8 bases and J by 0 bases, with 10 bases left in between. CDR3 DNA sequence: TGTGCCAGCCAGCACCGGTTGAACACTGAAGCTTTCTTT. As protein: CASQHRLNTEAFF.

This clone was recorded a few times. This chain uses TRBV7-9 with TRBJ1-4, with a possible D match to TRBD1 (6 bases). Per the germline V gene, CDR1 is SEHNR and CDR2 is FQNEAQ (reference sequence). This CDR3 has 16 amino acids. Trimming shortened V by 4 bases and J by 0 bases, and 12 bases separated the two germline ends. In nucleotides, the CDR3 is TGTGCCAGCAGCTCGAGGGGGGGATCAACTAATGAAAAACTGTTTTTT. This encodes CASSSRGGSTNEKLFF.

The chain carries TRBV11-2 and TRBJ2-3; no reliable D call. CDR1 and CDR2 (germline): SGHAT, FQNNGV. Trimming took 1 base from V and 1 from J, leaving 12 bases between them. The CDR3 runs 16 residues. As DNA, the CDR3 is TGTGCCAGCAGCTTAGGGGCTGCGCTCGGCACAGATACGCAGTATTTT. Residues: CASSLGAALGTDTQYF.

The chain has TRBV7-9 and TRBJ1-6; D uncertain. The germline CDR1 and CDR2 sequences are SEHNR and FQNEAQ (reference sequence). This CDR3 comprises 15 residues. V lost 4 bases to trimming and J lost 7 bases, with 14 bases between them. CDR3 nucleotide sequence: TGTGCCAGCAGCTCCCGGACGGGAGGGAATTCACCCCTCCACTTT. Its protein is CASSSRTGGNSPLHF.